Listed below are T cell receptor beta chains from one sample, sequenced in a study of spatial heterogeneity in lung cancer. Via MiXCR, TCRdb re-called the 5' RACE reads, giving one row per CDR3 protein. The sample has some 20,000 distinct CDR3 sequences; less than 20% are singletons. The sample was lung tumor tissue, taken at surgery. Every receptor here comes from a female donor with early-stage non-small cell lung cancer. Each CDR3 is given with its conserved first and last residue. Fields, in order: clone size, CDR3 length, D gene, J gene, V gene, CDR3 protein, CDR3 DNA. A D gene is named only where the DNA matches it firmly. Clone size is shown for a subset of rows, as once, few, many or a class of expanded clone.

>.|15|TRBD2|TRBJ2-4|TRBV7-9
CASSGGRAAKNIQYF
TGTGCCAGCAGTGGCGGGAGGGCCGCCAAAAACATTCAGTACTTC
>few|16|.|TRBJ2-2|TRBV20-1
CSARARPGGHTGELFF
TGCAGTGCTAGAGCCCGACCGGGGGGCCACACCGGGGAGCTGTTTTTT
>many|11|.|TRBJ2-3|TRBV30
CARQGTDTQYF
TGTGCCCGGCAGGGCACAGATACGCAGTATTTT
>many|15|TRBD2|TRBJ2-7|TRBV6-6
CASRGTSGSSYEQYF
TGTGCCAGCAGGGGGACTAGCGGGAGCTCCTACGAGCAGTACTTC
>many|12|.|TRBJ2-1|TRBV20-1
CSARDYGNEQFF
TGCAGTGCTAGGGACTATGGCAATGAGCAGTTCTTC
>many|13|.|TRBJ2-1|TRBV2
CASRGRQYNEQFF
TGTGCCAGCAGGGGCCGACAGTACAATGAGCAGTTCTTC
>few|13|TRBD2|TRBJ2-2|TRBV2
CASSGAGGTELFF
TGTGCCAGCTCCGGAGCGGGAGGAACGGAGCTGTTTTTT
>many|14|TRBD2|TRBJ2-1|TRBV7-7
CASSVGREGAEQFF
TGTGCTAGCAGCGTTGGGCGGGAGGGCGCTGAGCAGTTCTTC
>.|14|.|TRBJ2-3|TRBV7-6
CASSSRPMTDTQYF
TGTGCCAGCAGCTCCCGGCCTATGACAGATACGCAGTATTTT
>few|13|TRBD1|TRBJ2-7|TRBV6-5
CASSSNRGGEQYF
TGTGCCAGCAGTTCTAACAGGGGTGGCGAGCAGTACTTC
>many|16|TRBD2|TRBJ2-1|TRBV6-2/TRBV6-3
CASSYPPSGGHNEQFF
TGTGCCAGCAGTTACCCCCCTAGCGGGGGCCACAATGAGCAGTTCTTC
>few|15|.|TRBJ2-3|TRBV13
CASTLGQIAPDTQYF
TGTGCCAGCACTCTAGGGCAAATAGCCCCAGATACGCAGTATTTT
>.|19|TRBD2|TRBJ2-1|TRBV6-1
CASSEMRLAGGVSYNEQFF
TGTGCCAGCAGTGAAATGCGACTAGCGGGAGGCGTCTCCTACAATGAGCAGTTCTTC
>many|15|TRBD2|TRBJ2-7|TRBV3-1
CASSQLSGRRHEQYF
TGTGCCAGCAGCCAATTGAGCGGGAGGAGACACGAGCAGTACTTC
>few|15|.|TRBJ2-1|TRBV28
CASTPGYLSYNEQFF
TGTGCCAGCACCCCAGGTTATCTCTCCTACAATGAGCAGTTCTTC
>many|20|TRBD2|TRBJ2-2|TRBV28
CASSLFSTRTSSGYTGELFF
TGTGCCAGCAGTTTATTTTCCACCAGAACCTCTAGCGGGTACACCGGGGAGCTGTTTTTT
>.|19|.|TRBJ2-5|TRBV21-1
CASTPRVQREARNQETQYF
TGTGCCAGCACCCCGAGGGTACAGCGGGAGGCCCGCAACCAAGAGACCCAGTACTTC
>many|14|.|TRBJ2-2|TRBV5-1
CASSLSVGTGELFF
TGCGCCAGCAGCTTGAGTGTCGGAACCGGGGAGCTGTTTTTT